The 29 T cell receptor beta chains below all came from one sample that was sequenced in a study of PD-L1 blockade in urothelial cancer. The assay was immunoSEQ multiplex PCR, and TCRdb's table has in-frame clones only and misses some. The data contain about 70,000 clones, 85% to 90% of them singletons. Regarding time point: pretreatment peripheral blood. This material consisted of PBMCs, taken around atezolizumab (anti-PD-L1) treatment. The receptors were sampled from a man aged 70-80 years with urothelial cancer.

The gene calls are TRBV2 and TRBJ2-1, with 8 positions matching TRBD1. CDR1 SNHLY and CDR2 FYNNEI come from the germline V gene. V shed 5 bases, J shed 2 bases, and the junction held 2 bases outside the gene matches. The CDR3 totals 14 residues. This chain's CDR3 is CASSLDRAYNEQFF. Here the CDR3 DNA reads TGTGCCAGCAGTTTGGACAGGGCCTACAATGAGCAGTTCTTC.

CDR3 loop: CASSYGGSHSEQYF. The CDR3 nucleotides read TGTGCCAGCAGTTACGGCGGGAGTCATTCCGAGCAGTACTTC. V is TRBV6-5 and J is TRBJ2-7; 7 bases are a match to TRBD2. Germline lookup yields CDR1 MNHEY and CDR2 SVGAGI. V lost 2 bases and J lost 6; bases outside the gene matches: 7. The CDR3 contains 14 residues.

The CDR3: CASTDRATNEKLFF. CDR3 coding DNA: TGTGCCAGTACCGACAGGGCAACTAATGAAAAACTGTTTTTT. This chain joins TRBV19 and TRBJ1-4; the match to TRBD1 covers 7 bases. Per germline, CDR1 LNHDA and CDR2 SQIVND (reference sequence). J gave up 0 bases and V 7 bases, and 2 bases lay outside the gene matches. CDR3 length: 14 amino acids.

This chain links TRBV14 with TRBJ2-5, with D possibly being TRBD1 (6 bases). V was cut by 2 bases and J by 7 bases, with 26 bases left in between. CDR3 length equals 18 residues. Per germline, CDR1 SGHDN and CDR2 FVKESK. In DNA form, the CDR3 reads TGTGCCAGCAGCCAAACCCCCCATCACAGGGTGAAGTTAGGGACCCAGTACTTC. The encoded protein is CASSQTPHHRVKLGTQYF.

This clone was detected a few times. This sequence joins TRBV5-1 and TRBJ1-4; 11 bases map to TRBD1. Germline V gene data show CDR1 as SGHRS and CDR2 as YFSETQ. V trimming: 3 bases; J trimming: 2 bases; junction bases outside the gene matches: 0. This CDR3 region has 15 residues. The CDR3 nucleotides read TGCGCCAGCAGCTGGACAGGGGGCACTAATGAAAAACTGTTTTTT. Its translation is CASSWTGGTNEKLFF.

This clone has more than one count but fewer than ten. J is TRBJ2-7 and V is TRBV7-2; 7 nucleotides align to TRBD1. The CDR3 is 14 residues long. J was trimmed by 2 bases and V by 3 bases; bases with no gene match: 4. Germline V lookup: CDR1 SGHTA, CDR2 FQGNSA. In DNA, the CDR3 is TGTGCCAGCAGCTTTCCAGGGGGACCCTACGAGCAGTACTTC. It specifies CASSFPGGPYEQYF.

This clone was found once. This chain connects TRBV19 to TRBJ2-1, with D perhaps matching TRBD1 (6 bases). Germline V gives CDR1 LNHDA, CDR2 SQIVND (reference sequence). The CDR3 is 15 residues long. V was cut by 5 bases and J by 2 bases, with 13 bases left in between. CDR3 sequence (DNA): TGTGCCAGTAGTCCCCCTGAGGGGGCCTACAATGAGCAGTTCTTC. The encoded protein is CASSPPEGAYNEQFF.

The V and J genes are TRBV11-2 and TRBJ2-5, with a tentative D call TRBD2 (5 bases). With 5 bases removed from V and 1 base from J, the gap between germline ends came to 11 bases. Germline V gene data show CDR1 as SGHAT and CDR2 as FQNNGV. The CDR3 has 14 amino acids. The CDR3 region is CASSPYGVQETQYF. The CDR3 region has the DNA TGTGCCAGCAGCCCATACGGGGTCCAAGAGACCCAGTACTTC. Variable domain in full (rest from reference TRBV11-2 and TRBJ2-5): EAGVAQSPRYKIIEKRQSVAFWCNPISGHATLYWYQQILGQGPKLLIQFQNNGVVDDSQLPKDRFSAERLKGVDSTLKIQPAKLEDSAVYLCASSPYGVQETQYFGPGTRLLVL.

This chain's CDR3 is CASSRDRAENQPQHF. The CDR3 bases are TGTGCCAGCAGTCGCGACAGGGCCGAAAATCAGCCCCAGCATTTT. The rearrangement joins TRBV2 to TRBJ1-5, with 7 bases that match TRBD1. The CDR3 extends over 15 amino acids. Germline CDR1 SNHLY, CDR2 FYNNEI. V shed 5 bases, J shed 4 bases, and the junction held 8 bases outside the gene matches.

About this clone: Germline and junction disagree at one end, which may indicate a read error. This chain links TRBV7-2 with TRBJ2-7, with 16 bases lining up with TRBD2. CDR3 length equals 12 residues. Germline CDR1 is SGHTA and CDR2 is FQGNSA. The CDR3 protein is CASSSGTSGRAF. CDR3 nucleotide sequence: TGTGCCAGCAGCTCAGGGACTAGCGGGAGGGCCTTC.

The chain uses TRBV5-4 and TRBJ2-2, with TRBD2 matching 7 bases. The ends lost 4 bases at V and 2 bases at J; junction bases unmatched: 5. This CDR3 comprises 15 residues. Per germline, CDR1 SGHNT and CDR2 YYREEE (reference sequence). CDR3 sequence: CASSTGLDNTGELFF. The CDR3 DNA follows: TGTGCCAGCAGCACCGGACTAGATAACACCGGGGAGCTGTTTTTT.

The CDR3 DNA reads TGTGCCAGCAGCTTGGCGTACGGGGGGGCAGCGGAGCTGTTTTTT. The encoded protein is CASSLAYGGAAELFF. This rearrangement joins TRBV5-6 to TRBJ2-2, with 8 bases aligning to TRBD2. V lost 0 bases, J lost 10 bases, and 8 bases stayed unmatched. This CDR3 has 15 residues. CDR1 SGHDT and CDR2 YYEEEE come from the germline V gene. Combining the CDR3 with reference TRBV5-6 and TRBJ2-2 gives the whole variable domain DAGVTQSPTHLIKTRGQQVTLRCSPKSGHDTVSWYQQALGQGPQFIFQYYEEEERQRGNFPDRFSGHQFPNYSSELNVNALLLGDSALYLCASSLAYGGAAELFFGEGSRLTVL.

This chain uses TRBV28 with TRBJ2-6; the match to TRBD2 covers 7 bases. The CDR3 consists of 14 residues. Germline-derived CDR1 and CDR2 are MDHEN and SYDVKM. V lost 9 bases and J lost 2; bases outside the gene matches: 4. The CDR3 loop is CASWGGAGANVLTF. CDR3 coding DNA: TGTGCCAGTTGGGGGGGAGCTGGGGCCAACGTCCTGACTTTC.

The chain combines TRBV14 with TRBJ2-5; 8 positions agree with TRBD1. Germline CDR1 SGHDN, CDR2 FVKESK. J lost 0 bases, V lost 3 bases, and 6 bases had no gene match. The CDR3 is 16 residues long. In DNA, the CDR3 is TGTGCCAGCAGCCAGACCCTGGACAGGGACCAAGAGACCCAGTACTTC. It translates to CASSQTLDRDQETQYF.

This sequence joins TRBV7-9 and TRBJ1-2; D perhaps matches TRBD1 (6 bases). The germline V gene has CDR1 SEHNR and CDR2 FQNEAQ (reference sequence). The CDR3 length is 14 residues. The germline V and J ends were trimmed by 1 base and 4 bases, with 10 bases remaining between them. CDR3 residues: CASSLGGDTYGYTF. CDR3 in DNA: TGTGCCAGCAGCTTAGGTGGGGACACCTATGGCTACACCTTC.

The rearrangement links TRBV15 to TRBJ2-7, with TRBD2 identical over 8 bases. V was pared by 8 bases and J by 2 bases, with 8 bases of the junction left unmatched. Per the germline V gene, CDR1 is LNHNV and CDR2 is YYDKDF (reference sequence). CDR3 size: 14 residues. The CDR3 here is CATSYGREAYEQYF. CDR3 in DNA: TGTGCCACCTCCTACGGGAGGGAAGCCTACGAGCAGTACTTC.

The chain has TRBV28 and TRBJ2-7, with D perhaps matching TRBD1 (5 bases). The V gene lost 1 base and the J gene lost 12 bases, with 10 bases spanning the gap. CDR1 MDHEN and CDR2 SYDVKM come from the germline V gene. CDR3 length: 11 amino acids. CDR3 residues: CASSLSGFLYF. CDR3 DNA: TGTGCCAGCAGTTTATCAGGGTTTTTGTACTTC.

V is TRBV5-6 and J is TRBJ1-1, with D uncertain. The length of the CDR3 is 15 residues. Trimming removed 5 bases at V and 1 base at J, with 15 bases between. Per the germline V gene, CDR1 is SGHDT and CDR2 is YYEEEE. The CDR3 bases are TGTGCCAGCAGAGCCGAGTCAACGAGGAACACTGAAGCTTTCTTT. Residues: CASRAESTRNTEAFF.

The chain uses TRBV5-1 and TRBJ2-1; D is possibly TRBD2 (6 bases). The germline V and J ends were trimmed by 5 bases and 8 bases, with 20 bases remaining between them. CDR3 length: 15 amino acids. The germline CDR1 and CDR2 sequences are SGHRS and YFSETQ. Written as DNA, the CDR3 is TGCGCCAGCAGGCGGGCGGGATCGGTAGTGGATGAGCAGTTCTTC. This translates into CASRRAGSVVDEQFF.

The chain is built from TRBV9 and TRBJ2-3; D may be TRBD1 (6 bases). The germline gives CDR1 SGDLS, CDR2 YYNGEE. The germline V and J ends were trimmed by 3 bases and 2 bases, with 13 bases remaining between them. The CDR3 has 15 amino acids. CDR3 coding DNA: TGTGCCAGCAGCGACTACAGGGCCCCCACAGATACGCAGTATTTT. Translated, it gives CASSDYRAPTDTQYF.

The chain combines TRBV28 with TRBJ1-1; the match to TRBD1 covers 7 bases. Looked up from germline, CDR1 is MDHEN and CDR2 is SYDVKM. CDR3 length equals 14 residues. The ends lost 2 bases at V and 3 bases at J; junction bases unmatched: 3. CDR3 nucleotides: TGTGCCAGCAGTTTAAACAGGGGTTACACTGAAGCTTTCTTT. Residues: CASSLNRGYTEAFF.

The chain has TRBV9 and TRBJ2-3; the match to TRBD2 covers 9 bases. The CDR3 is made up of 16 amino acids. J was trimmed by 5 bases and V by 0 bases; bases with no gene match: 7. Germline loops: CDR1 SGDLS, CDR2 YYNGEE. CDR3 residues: CASSVVAGGPKDTQYF. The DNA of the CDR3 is TGTGCCAGCAGCGTAGTTGCGGGAGGGCCGAAAGATACGCAGTATTTT.

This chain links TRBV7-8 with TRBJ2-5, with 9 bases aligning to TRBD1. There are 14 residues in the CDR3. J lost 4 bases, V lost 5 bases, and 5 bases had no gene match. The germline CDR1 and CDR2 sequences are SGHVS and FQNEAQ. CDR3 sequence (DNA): TGTGCCAGCAGCCCCGACAGGGGGGCAGAGACCCAGTACTTC. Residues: CASSPDRGAETQYF.

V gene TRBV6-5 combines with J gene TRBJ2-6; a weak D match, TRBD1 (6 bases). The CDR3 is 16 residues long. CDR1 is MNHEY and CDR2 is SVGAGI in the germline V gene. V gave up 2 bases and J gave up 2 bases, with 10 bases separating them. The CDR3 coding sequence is TGTGCCAGCAGTTACCTACAGGGTCCTGGGGCCAACGTCCTGACTTTC. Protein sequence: CASSYLQGPGANVLTF.

The CDR3 coding sequence is TGTGCCAGCAGCTTCCAGGGCCACTACGAGCAGTACTTC. This encodes CASSFQGHYEQYF. The gene calls are TRBV5-5 and TRBJ2-7; D is perhaps TRBD1 (5 bases). CDR3 length: 13 amino acids. CDR1 and CDR2 from the germline V gene are SGHKS and YYEKEE (reference sequence). The germline V and J ends were trimmed by 2 bases and 3 bases, with 9 bases remaining between them.

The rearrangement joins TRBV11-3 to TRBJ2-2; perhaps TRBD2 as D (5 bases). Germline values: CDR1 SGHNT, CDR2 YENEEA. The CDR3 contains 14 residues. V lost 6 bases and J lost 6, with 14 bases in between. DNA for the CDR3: TGTGCCAGCAGTGTTACTAGTTCTGCCGGGGAGCTGTTTTTT. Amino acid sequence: CASSVTSSAGELFF.

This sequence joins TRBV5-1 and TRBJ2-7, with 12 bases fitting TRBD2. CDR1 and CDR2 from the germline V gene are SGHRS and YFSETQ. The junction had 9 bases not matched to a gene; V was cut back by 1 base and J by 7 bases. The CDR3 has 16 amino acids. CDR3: CASSLRLAGGYGEQYF. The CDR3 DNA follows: TGCGCCAGCAGCTTGCGTCTAGCGGGAGGGTACGGGGAGCAGTACTTC.

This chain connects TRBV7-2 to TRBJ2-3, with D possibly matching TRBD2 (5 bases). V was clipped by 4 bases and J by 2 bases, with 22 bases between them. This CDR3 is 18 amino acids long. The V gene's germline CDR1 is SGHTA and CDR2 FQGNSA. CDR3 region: CASSWSRGFGMDTDTQYF. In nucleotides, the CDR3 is TGTGCCAGCAGCTGGAGTAGAGGGTTTGGTATGGACACAGATACGCAGTATTTT.

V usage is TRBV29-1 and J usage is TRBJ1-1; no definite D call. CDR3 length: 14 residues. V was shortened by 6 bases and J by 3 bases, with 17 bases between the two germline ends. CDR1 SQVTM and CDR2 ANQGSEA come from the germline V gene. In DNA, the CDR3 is TGCAGCGTGGGCCAGAGTGGCGAATACACTGAAGCTTTCTTT. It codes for CSVGQSGEYTEAFF.